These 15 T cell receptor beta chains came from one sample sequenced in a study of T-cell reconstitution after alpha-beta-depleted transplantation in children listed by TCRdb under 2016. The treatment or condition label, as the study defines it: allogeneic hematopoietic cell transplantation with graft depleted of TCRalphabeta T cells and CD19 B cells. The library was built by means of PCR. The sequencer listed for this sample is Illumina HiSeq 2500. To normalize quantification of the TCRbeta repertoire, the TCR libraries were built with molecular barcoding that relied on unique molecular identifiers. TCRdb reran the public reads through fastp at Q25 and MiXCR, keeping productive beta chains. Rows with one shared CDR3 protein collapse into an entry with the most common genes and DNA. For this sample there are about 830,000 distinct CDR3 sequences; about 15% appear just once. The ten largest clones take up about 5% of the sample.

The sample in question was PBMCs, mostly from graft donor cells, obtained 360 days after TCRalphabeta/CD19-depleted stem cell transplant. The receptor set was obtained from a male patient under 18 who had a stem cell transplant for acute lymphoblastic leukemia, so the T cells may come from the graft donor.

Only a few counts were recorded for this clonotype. CDR3: CASTRDRGAHNEQFF. In nucleotides, the CDR3 is TGTGCCAGCACCAGAGACAGGGGGGCCCACAATGAGCAGTTCTTC. This chain uses TRBV12-3 or TRBV12-4 with TRBJ2-1, with TRBD1 matching 9 bases. V dropped 7 bases and J dropped 5; count of bases not matched to a gene: 9. The CDR3 consists of 15 residues.

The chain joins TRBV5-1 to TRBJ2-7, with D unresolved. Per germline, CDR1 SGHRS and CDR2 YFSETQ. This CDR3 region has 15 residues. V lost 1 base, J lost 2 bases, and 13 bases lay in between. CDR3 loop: CASSLPQVATYEQYF. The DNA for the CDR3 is TGCGCCAGCAGCTTGCCGCAGGTTGCTACCTACGAGCAGTACTTC. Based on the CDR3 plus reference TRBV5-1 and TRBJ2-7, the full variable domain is KAGVTQTPRYLIKTRGQQVTLSCSPISGHRSVSWYQQTPGQGLQFLFEYFSETQRNKGNFPGRFSGRQFSNSRSEMNVSTLELGDSALYLCASSLPQVATYEQYFGPGTRLTVT.

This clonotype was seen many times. The CDR3 region has the DNA TGTGCCAGCAGTTTAAAGACTACCAACAATGAGCAGTTCTTC. This sequence encodes CASSLKTTNNEQFF. The chain joins TRBV12-3 or TRBV12-4 to TRBJ2-1; tentatively, D is TRBD2 (5 bases). V gave up 2 bases and J gave up 5 bases, with 10 bases separating them. This CDR3 spans 14 amino acids.

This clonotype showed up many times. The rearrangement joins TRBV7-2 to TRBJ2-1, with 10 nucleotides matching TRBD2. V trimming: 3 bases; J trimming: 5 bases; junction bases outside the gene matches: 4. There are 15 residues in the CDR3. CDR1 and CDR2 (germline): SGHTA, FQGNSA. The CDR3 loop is CASSFSGGNDNEQFF. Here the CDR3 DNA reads TGTGCCAGCAGCTTTAGCGGGGGGAATGACAATGAGCAGTTCTTC.

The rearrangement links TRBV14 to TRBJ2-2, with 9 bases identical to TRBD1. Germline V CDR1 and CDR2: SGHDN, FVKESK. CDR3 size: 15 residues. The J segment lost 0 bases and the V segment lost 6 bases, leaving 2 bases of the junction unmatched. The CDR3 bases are TGTGCCAGCAGAACAGGGGGCCCGAACACCGGGGAGCTGTTTTTT. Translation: CASRTGGPNTGELFF.

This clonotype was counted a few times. CDR3 nucleotides: TGTGCCAGCAGTTTGTTAATAGCGGGATACAATGAGCAGTTCTTC. Translation gives CASSLLIAGYNEQFF. This chain joins TRBV12-3 or TRBV12-4 and TRBJ2-1; TRBD2 matches 8 bases. Trimming cost V 3 bases and J 4 bases; bases outside gene matches: 5. The CDR3 extends over 15 amino acids.

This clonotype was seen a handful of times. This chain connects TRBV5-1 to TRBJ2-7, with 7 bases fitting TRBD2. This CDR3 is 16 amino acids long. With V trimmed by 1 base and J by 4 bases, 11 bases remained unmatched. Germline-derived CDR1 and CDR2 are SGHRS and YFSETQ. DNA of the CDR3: TGCGCCAGCAGCTTGTTGGCGGGGGACTCACCTTACGAGCAGTACTTC. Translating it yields CASSLLAGDSPYEQYF.

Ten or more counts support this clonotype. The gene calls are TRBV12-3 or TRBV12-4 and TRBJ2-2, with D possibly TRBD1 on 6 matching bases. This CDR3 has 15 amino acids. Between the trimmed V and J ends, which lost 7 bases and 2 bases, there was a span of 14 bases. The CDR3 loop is CASTLDRTNTGELFF. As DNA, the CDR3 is TGTGCCAGCACCCTCGACAGGACCAACACCGGGGAGCTGTTTTTT.

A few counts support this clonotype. The CDR3, as DNA: TGTGCCAGCAGAACCGGGACTAGCGGGAGGTCCTACAATGAGCAGTTCTTC. Residues: CASRTGTSGRSYNEQFF. This rearrangement joins TRBV12-3 or TRBV12-4 to TRBJ2-1; 15 bases align to TRBD2. The CDR3 is made up of 17 amino acids. The junction had 4 bases not matched to a gene; V was cut back by 6 bases and J by 1 base.

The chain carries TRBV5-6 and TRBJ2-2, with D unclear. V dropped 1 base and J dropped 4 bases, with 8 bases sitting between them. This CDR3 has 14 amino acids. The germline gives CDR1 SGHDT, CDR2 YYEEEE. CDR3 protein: CASSLFTFTGELFF. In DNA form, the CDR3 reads TGTGCCAGCAGCTTGTTCACCTTCACCGGGGAGCTGTTTTTT.

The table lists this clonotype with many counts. CDR3: CASSPLEGLNSPLHF. In DNA, the CDR3 is TGTGCCAGCAGCCCGCTGGAGGGGTTAAACTCACCCCTCCACTTT. This sequence joins TRBV5-8 and TRBJ1-6, with a weak D call TRBD1 (5 bases). The CDR3 is 15 amino acids. The V and J ends lost 4 bases and 10 bases respectively, with 18 bases between them. The germline gives CDR1 SGHTS, CDR2 YDEGEE.

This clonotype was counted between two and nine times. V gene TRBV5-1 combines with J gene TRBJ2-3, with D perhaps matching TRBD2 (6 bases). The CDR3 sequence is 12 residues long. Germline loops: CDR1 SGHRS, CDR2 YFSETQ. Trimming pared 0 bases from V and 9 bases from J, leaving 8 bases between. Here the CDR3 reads CASSLAGRTQYF. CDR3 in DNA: TGCGCCAGCAGCTTGGCAGGGAGGACGCAGTATTTT.

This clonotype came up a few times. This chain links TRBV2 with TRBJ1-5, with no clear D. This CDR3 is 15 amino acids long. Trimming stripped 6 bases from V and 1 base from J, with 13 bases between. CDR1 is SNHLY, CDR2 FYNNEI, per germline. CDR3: CASRLQSGSNQPQHF. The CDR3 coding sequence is TGTGCCAGCAGGCTCCAGAGCGGGAGCAATCAGCCCCAGCATTTT.

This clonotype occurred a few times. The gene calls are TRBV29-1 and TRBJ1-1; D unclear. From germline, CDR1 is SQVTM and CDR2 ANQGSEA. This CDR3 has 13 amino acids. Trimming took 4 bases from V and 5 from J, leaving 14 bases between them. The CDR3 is CSVASGPRTEAFF. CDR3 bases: TGCAGCGTTGCGTCAGGACCAAGGACTGAAGCTTTCTTT.

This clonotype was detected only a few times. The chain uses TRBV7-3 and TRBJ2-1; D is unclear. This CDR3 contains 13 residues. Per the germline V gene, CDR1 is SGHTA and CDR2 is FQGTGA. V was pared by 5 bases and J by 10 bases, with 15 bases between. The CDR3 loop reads CASSPSWTGEQFF. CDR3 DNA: TGTGCCAGCAGCCCTTCATGGACCGGGGAGCAGTTCTTC.